What follows are 11 T cell receptor beta chains derived from one specimen sequenced in a study of blood T cell repertoires in COVID-19. Profiled with immunoSEQ multiplex PCR; TCRdb holds only in-frame clones, not every one. The data show 60,000 to 75,000 clones, about nine tenths seen once. The material sequenced was peripheral blood. These receptors were taken from a middle-aged man with active COVID-19.

This chain links TRBV7-2 with TRBJ2-3; perhaps TRBD1 as D (5 bases). From germline, CDR1 is SGHTA and CDR2 FQGNSA. This CDR3 contains 15 residues. V was pared by 4 bases and J by 1 base, with 12 bases between. CDR3 sequence reads: CASSSSGFGTDTQYF. The CDR3 nucleotides read TGTGCCAGCAGCTCTTCAGGGTTTGGCACAGATACGCAGTATTTT.

The V and J genes are TRBV18 and TRBJ1-1; D uncertain. Trimming shortened V by 0 bases and J by 1 base, and 9 bases separated the two germline ends. Germline loops: CDR1 KGHSH, CDR2 LQKENI. The CDR3 consists of 15 residues. The CDR3 region has the DNA TGTGCCAGCTCACCACCCTACAGAGAGAACACTGAAGCTTTCTTT. Protein: CASSPPYRENTEAFF.

V usage is TRBV11-2 and J usage is TRBJ1-4; 8 bases match TRBD1. Germline CDR1 and CDR2: SGHAT and FQNNGV. The junction had 11 bases not matched to a gene; V was cut back by 6 bases and J by 5 bases. The CDR3 loop spans 16 amino acids. The CDR3 spells CASSKLGTGKNEKLFF. The CDR3 nucleotides are TGTGCCAGCAGTAAACTAGGGACAGGAAAAAATGAAAAACTGTTTTTT. Variable domain in full (rest from reference TRBV11-2 and TRBJ1-4): EAGVAQSPRYKIIEKRQSVAFWCNPISGHATLYWYQQILGQGPKLLIQFQNNGVVDDSQLPKDRFSAERLKGVDSTLKIQPAKLEDSAVYLCASSKLGTGKNEKLFFGSGTQLSVL.

The rearrangement joins TRBV9 to TRBJ2-6; unclear D gene. The V gene lost 0 bases and the J gene lost 0 bases, with 10 bases spanning the gap. Looked up from germline, CDR1 is SGDLS and CDR2 is YYNGEE. This CDR3 region has 17 residues. The CDR3 sequence: CASSVDPQNSGANVLTF. Written as DNA, the CDR3 is TGTGCCAGCAGCGTAGACCCACAGAACTCTGGGGCCAACGTCCTGACTTTC.

CDR3 DNA sequence: TGTGCCAGCAGCTTGGAGGGGCCAGCCCCTACCTATTCACCCCTCCACTTT. It specifies CASSLEGPAPTYSPLHF. This chain uses TRBV5-5 with TRBJ1-6; the D gene is possibly TRBD1 (5 bases). CDR1 is SGHKS, CDR2 YYEKEE, per germline (reference sequence). V lost 0 bases and J lost 8, with 18 bases in between. The CDR3 has 17 residues.

The chain has TRBV4-3 and TRBJ1-4; D is uncertain. Germline-derived CDR1 and CDR2 are LGHNA and YSLEER. V lost 4 bases and J 8 bases, leaving 14 bases between the germline ends. The CDR3 contains 14 residues. The CDR3 sequence is CASSLPGGYEKLFF. Here the CDR3 DNA reads TGCGCCAGCAGCCTCCCGGGAGGGTACGAAAAACTGTTTTTT.

The chain has TRBV7-8 and TRBJ2-7; 8 bases align to TRBD2. The germline V gene has CDR1 SGHVS and CDR2 FQNEAQ. The trim removed 5 bases at V and 5 bases at J, leaving 11 bases unmatched. The CDR3 length is 15 residues. Here the CDR3 reads CASSPWAGGSDEQYF. CDR3 DNA sequence: TGTGCCAGCAGCCCCTGGGCGGGGGGCAGCGACGAGCAGTACTTC.

The chain has TRBV30 and TRBJ1-5; tentatively, D is TRBD1 (5 bases). Looked up from germline, CDR1 is GTSNPN and CDR2 is SVGIG (reference sequence). The CDR3 covers 16 residues. Trimming removed 4 bases at V and 5 bases at J, with 21 bases between. This CDR3 reads CAWTQWGGSRDQPQHF. The CDR3 DNA follows: TGTGCCTGGACCCAATGGGGGGGTTCGCGAGATCAGCCCCAGCATTTT.

The chain links TRBV7-3 to TRBJ2-3, with 7 bases fitting TRBD1. Trimming removed 4 bases from V and 5 bases from J; junction bases left unmatched: 0. Germline lookup yields CDR1 SGHTA and CDR2 FQGTGA. The CDR3 is 12 residues long. In DNA, the CDR3 is TGTGCCAGCAGCTCAGGGGGAGATACGCAGTATTTT. Its protein is CASSSGGDTQYF.

V and J are TRBV4-3 and TRBJ2-1; TRBD2 matches at 7 bases. Per the germline V gene, CDR1 is LGHNA and CDR2 is YSLEER. J was trimmed by 7 bases and V by 0 bases; bases with no gene match: 6. The CDR3 is 15 residues long. In nucleotides, the CDR3 is TGCGCCAGCAGCCAAGAGGTGGGAGGGATGAATGAGCAGTTCTTC. It is translated as CASSQEVGGMNEQFF.

The chain is built from TRBV4-2 and TRBJ2-7; D unclear. The CDR3 has 15 amino acids. Per germline, CDR1 LGHNA and CDR2 YNFKEQ. V gave up 0 bases and J gave up 0 bases, with 9 bases separating them. CDR3 protein: CASSQDSRSSYEQYF. Here the CDR3 DNA reads TGTGCCAGCAGCCAAGACTCTAGAAGCTCCTACGAGCAGTACTTC.